The 30 T cell receptor beta chains given below trace back to one sample, sequenced in a study of blood T cell repertoires in COVID-19. Sequencing was performed with immunoSEQ multiplex PCR; in TCRdb, only in-frame clones are kept and a portion is missing. The top ten hold approximately 20% of the sample, which has some 59,000 clones, more than 70% seen once. Sample: peripheral blood. These TCRs come from a young man with COVID-19, enrolled during active disease.

This clone has a count of ten or more. The V call is TRBV5-1, the J call TRBJ1-2; D unclear. The CDR3 has 14 residues. Germline CDR1 SGHRS, CDR2 YFSETQ. V lost 6 bases, J lost 0 bases, and 12 bases lay in between. CDR3 DNA sequence: TGCGCCAGCACCACAGAACCTGCTAACTATGGCTACACCTTC. This encodes CASTTEPANYGYTF. Supplemented by reference TRBV5-1 and TRBJ1-2, the full variable domain reads KAGVTQTPRYLIKTRGQQVTLSCSPISGHRSVSWYQQTPGQGLQFLFEYFSETQRNKGNFPGRFSGRQFSNSRSEMNVSTLELGDSALYLCASTTEPANYGYTFGSGTRLTVV.

V is TRBV19 and J is TRBJ1-5, with D perhaps TRBD1 (5 bases). The V end was cut by 3 bases, the J end by 5 bases, with 14 bases between. The CDR3 totals 15 residues. Germline CDR1 and CDR2: LNHDA and SQIVND (reference sequence). The CDR3 DNA sequence: TGTGCCAGTAGTATTACCCTAGACAGCTATCAGCCCCAGCATTTT. Translating it yields CASSITLDSYQPQHF.

The rearrangement joins TRBV7-2 to TRBJ1-3; D call uncertain. Germline lookup yields CDR1 SGHTA and CDR2 FQGNSA. V was cut by 5 bases and J by 5 bases, with 13 bases left in between. The CDR3 sequence is 14 residues long. CDR3 in amino acids: CASSVRVSRNTIYF. In nucleotides, the CDR3 is TGTGCCAGCAGCGTGAGGGTTTCCAGAAACACCATATATTTT. The complete variable domain, with remaining parts taken from reference TRBV7-2 and TRBJ1-3, reads GAGVSQSPSNKVTEKGKDVELRCDPISGHTALYWYRQSLGQGLEFLIYFQGNSAPDKSGLPSDRFSAERTGGSVSTLTIQRTQQEDSAVYLCASSVRVSRNTIYFGEGSWLTVV.

In nucleotides, the CDR3 is TGTGCCAGCAGCTTAACTAGCGGGGGAGGGAATACGCAGTATTTT. Its translation: CASSLTSGGGNTQYF. J is TRBJ2-3 and V is TRBV7-2; TRBD2 matches 11 bases. This CDR3 is built from 15 residues. CDR1 is SGHTA, CDR2 FQGNSA, per germline. The V and J ends lost 2 bases and 7 bases, in that order; junction bases with no gene match: 5.

This clone occurred a few times. V and J are TRBV14 and TRBJ2-6, with 7 bases lining up with TRBD1. This CDR3 contains 16 residues. Per germline, CDR1 SGHDN and CDR2 FVKESK. V dropped 5 bases and J dropped 5; count of bases not matched to a gene: 9. The CDR3 DNA follows: TGTGCCAGCAGCTATGACCGACAGGGTCGGGCCAACGTCCTGACTTTC. Protein product: CASSYDRQGRANVLTF.

The chain links TRBV30 to TRBJ1-4, with 7 bases matching TRBD1. CDR1 GTSNPN and CDR2 SVGIG come from the germline V gene (reference sequence). The CDR3 runs 14 residues. V gave up 2 bases and J gave up 6 bases; unmatched junction bases: 6. The CDR3 nucleotides are TGTGCCTGGAGTAAAGTAGGGACAGATGAAAAACTGTTTTTT. It yields the protein CAWSKVGTDEKLFF.

The rearrangement links TRBV4-3 to TRBJ2-2, with a tentative D call TRBD1 (6 bases). CDR3 size: 16 residues. The V gene lost 0 bases and the J gene lost 4 bases, with 12 bases spanning the gap. Germline V gene data show CDR1 as LGHNA and CDR2 as YSLEER. The CDR3 DNA follows: TGCGCCAGCAGCCAAGAGGGGGCTAGCCCCACCGGGGAGCTGTTTTTT. This translates into CASSQEGASPTGELFF.

The chain carries TRBV7-3 and TRBJ2-1; TRBD2 might be the D (5 bases). Trimming stripped 5 bases from V and 4 bases from J, with 12 bases between. CDR3 size: 14 residues. Germline CDR1 SGHTA, CDR2 FQGTGA. The CDR3 spells CASSPRRGYNEQFF. Written as DNA, the CDR3 is TGTGCCAGCAGCCCTCGCCGGGGATACAATGAGCAGTTCTTC.

This chain joins TRBV2 and TRBJ2-2; 9 nucleotides match TRBD1. V lost 5 bases, J lost 1 base, and 8 bases stayed unmatched. CDR1 is SNHLY, CDR2 FYNNEI, per germline. The CDR3 contains 17 residues. This chain's CDR3 is CASSTLGTGKNTGELFF. The DNA of the CDR3 is TGTGCCAGCAGTACCCTCGGGACAGGGAAGAACACCGGGGAGCTGTTTTTT.

The chain combines TRBV10-2 with TRBJ2-1; no firm D call. CDR3 size: 13 residues. The ends were cut back, 4 bases at V and 9 bases at J, with 13 bases in the middle. CDR1 is WSHSY, CDR2 SAAADI, per germline. The CDR3 region is CASSGFRYSEQFF. DNA of the CDR3: TGCGCCAGCAGTGGATTCAGGTATAGTGAGCAGTTCTTC.

V usage is TRBV3-1 (or the pseudogene TRBV3-2) and J usage is TRBJ2-5; the D gene is possibly TRBD2 (6 bases). The germline V gene encodes CDR1 LGHDT and CDR2 YNNKEL (reference sequence). The length of the CDR3 is 14 residues. Between the trimmed V and J ends, which lost 4 bases and 5 bases, there was a span of 14 bases. CDR3 sequence (DNA): TGTGCCAGCAGCCCCCGGAGGGTCGGTGAGACCCAGTACTTC. Translated, it gives CASSPRRVGETQYF.

This sequence joins TRBV28 and TRBJ2-7; 7 nucleotides agree with TRBD2. With V trimmed by 7 bases and J by 9 bases, 9 bases remained unmatched. Germline CDR1 reads MDHEN; CDR2 reads SYDVKM. This CDR3 is built from 12 residues. CDR3: CASTPGRVGQYF. The CDR3 DNA reads TGTGCCAGCACTCCAGGGAGGGTAGGGCAGTACTTC.

The gene calls are TRBV29-1 and TRBJ2-1, with no clear D. V lost 4 bases to trimming and J lost 5 bases, with 9 bases between them. The CDR3 length is 12 residues. Germline CDR1 SQVTM, CDR2 ANQGSEA. The CDR3 is CSVVLANNEQFF. Written as DNA, the CDR3 is TGCAGCGTTGTTCTTGCTAACAATGAGCAGTTCTTC.

The chain links TRBV4-3 to TRBJ2-2; TRBD1 matches at 8 bases. This CDR3 comprises 15 residues. With 3 bases clipped from V and 4 bases from J, the junction kept 4 bases outside the gene matches. Germline CDR1 LGHNA, CDR2 YSLEER. The CDR3 region is CASSQGTGGTGELFF. For the CDR3, the DNA is TGCGCCAGCAGCCAGGGTACAGGGGGCACCGGGGAGCTGTTTTTT.

This clone came up a few times. The chain combines TRBV5-1 with TRBJ2-2, with 10 positions matching TRBD2. Germline-derived CDR1 and CDR2 are SGHRS and YFSETQ. The trim removed 1 base at V and 2 bases at J, leaving 2 bases unmatched. The CDR3 sequence is 16 residues long. CDR3 in amino acids: CASSLQRGGNTGELFF. CDR3 bases: TGCGCCAGCAGCTTGCAGCGGGGGGGCAACACCGGGGAGCTGTTTTTT.

This chain uses TRBV5-1 with TRBJ2-1; 7 nucleotides match TRBD2. CDR1 and CDR2 (germline): SGHRS, YFSETQ. This CDR3 has 16 amino acids. Trimming took 0 bases from V and 4 from J; bases not matched to a gene: 7. In nucleotides, the CDR3 is TGCGCCAGCAGCTTGGGATCTAGCGGCATATACAATGAGCAGTTCTTC. Translation gives CASSLGSSGIYNEQFF.

CDR3 DNA sequence: TGTGCCACCAGCACCGCCAGGGGGGCTGACTATGGCTACACCTTC. It codes for CATSTARGADYGYTF. V usage is TRBV15 and J usage is TRBJ1-2, with TRBD1 identical over 7 bases. The trim removed 4 bases at V and 3 bases at J, leaving 8 bases unmatched. Germline V CDR1 and CDR2: LNHNV, YYDKDF (reference sequence). The CDR3 loop spans 15 amino acids.

This chain joins TRBV4-1 and TRBJ2-5; 9 bases align to TRBD2. The V gene's germline CDR1 is MGHRA and CDR2 YSYEKL. Losses at the gene ends were 0 bases for V and 6 bases for J; bases not matched to a gene: 8. The CDR3 runs to 16 residues. In nucleotides, the CDR3 is TGCGCCAGCAGCCAAGATCTGCGGGGGGGCCGTCAGACCCAGTACTTC. Protein product: CASSQDLRGGRQTQYF.

This chain links TRBV7-9 with TRBJ2-4; 12 bases are a match to TRBD2. Per germline, CDR1 SEHNR and CDR2 FQNEAQ (reference sequence). The CDR3 covers 19 residues. Germline trimming cut 1 base from V and 0 bases from J; bases unmatched to any gene: 7. The CDR3 nucleotides read TGTGCCAGCAGCTTAGGGCTAGCGGGAGGGGCTGTAGCCAAAAACATTCAGTACTTC. Translation gives CASSLGLAGGAVAKNIQYF.

The genes are TRBV2 and TRBJ2-3, with unresolved D. The CDR3 sequence is 11 residues long. Germline V lookup: CDR1 SNHLY, CDR2 FYNNEI. The V end lost 7 bases, the J end lost 2 bases, and 4 bases lay between the germline ends. The CDR3 is CASTYTDTQYF. The CDR3 nucleotides read TGTGCCAGCACGTACACAGATACGCAGTATTTT.

This chain connects TRBV4-1 to TRBJ2-5, with a weak D call TRBD2 (7 bases). CDR3 length equals 16 residues. Trimming pared 0 bases from V and 4 bases from J, leaving 15 bases between. Germline V lookup: CDR1 MGHRA, CDR2 YSYEKL. The CDR3 DNA follows: TGCGCCAGCAGCCAAGATCGGGGGGCGGGGGTAGAGACCCAGTACTTC. It yields the protein CASSQDRGAGVETQYF.

V is TRBV6-2 or TRBV6-3 and J is TRBJ1-3; D ambiguous. CDR3 length: 15 residues. The germline V gene has CDR1 MNHEY and CDR2 SVGEGT. Trimming cost V 5 bases and J 2 bases, with 13 bases left between them. CDR3 in DNA: TGTGCCAGCAGTACTCTAAAAGAAGCTGGAAACACCATATATTTT. Translated, it gives CASSTLKEAGNTIYF.

This clone was found once. J is TRBJ2-4 and V is TRBV11-2; D is perhaps TRBD1 (6 bases). Germline V gene lookup returns CDR1 SGHAT and CDR2 FQNNGV. The length of the CDR3 is 13 residues. V was shortened by 2 bases and J by 7 bases, with 9 bases between the two germline ends. The CDR3 DNA follows: TGTGCCAGCAGCTTATCCCAGGGGAACATTCAGTACTTC. As protein: CASSLSQGNIQYF.

The V call is TRBV7-9, the J call TRBJ2-7; 8 positions agree with TRBD2. CDR3 length: 14 residues. The V segment lost 5 bases and the J segment 3 bases; nucleotides outside the gene matches: 6. Looked up from germline, CDR1 is SEHNR and CDR2 is FQNEAQ (reference sequence). CDR3 sequence (DNA): TGTGCCAGCAGCCCTAGCGGGCCGGGCTACGAGCAGTACTTC. This sequence encodes CASSPSGPGYEQYF.

The chain links TRBV3-1 (or the pseudogene TRBV3-2) to TRBJ2-5, with TRBD2 matching over 10 bases. The CDR3 spans 16 residues. Germline loops: CDR1 LGHDT, CDR2 YNNKEL (reference sequence). Trimming took 0 bases from V and 0 from J; bases not matched to a gene: 1. The CDR3 protein is CASSQDSGGYQETQYF. The CDR3 coding sequence is TGTGCCAGCAGCCAAGATAGCGGGGGGTACCAAGAGACCCAGTACTTC.

The chain couples TRBV28 to TRBJ2-2; TRBD1 is a possible D gene (5 bases). Looked up from germline, CDR1 is MDHEN and CDR2 is SYDVKM. Between the trimmed V and J ends, which lost 8 bases and 7 bases, there was a span of 17 bases. The CDR3 is 14 amino acids. CDR3 nucleotide sequence: TGTGCCAGCCGCCCCCCGACAGTTTACGGGGAGCTGTTTTTT. Translating gives CASRPPTVYGELFF.

The chain is built from TRBV4-2 and TRBJ1-2; D is uncertain. Looked up from germline, CDR1 is LGHNA and CDR2 is YNFKEQ. V was pared by 0 bases and J by 4 bases, with 12 bases between. The CDR3 is 15 residues long. The CDR3 DNA reads TGTGCCAGCAGCCAAGAAACAATCCTTCTCTATGGCTACACCTTC. Protein: CASSQETILLYGYTF.

A remark on this clone: At one of its ends the junction is not consistent with the germline gene, which may arise from a read error. This chain links TRBV18 with TRBJ2-7, with 9 bases that match TRBD2. The CDR3 extends over 15 amino acids. CDR1 is KGHSH, CDR2 LQKENI, per germline. The CDR3 region is CASSPPGGRAREQYF. In DNA form, the CDR3 reads TGTGCCAGCTCACCCCCGGGCGGGAGGGCCCGCGAGCAGTACTTT.

The chain uses TRBV24-1 and TRBJ2-3; 9 bases align to TRBD2. The germline V gene encodes CDR1 KGHDR and CDR2 SFDVKD. Trimming at V came to 0 bases and at J to 2 bases, leaving 8 bases not matched to a gene. CDR3 size: 18 residues. DNA for the CDR3: TGTGCCACCAGTGATTTGCAAAGTAGCGGGGGAGACACAGATACGCAGTATTTT. It encodes CATSDLQSSGGDTDTQYF.

The chain couples TRBV3-1 (or the pseudogene TRBV3-2) to TRBJ2-1, with D possibly matching TRBD2 (6 bases). CDR3 length: 13 amino acids. CDR1 is LGHDT and CDR2 is YNNKEL in the germline V gene (reference sequence). V dropped 0 bases and J dropped 9 bases, with 9 bases sitting between them. The CDR3 spells CASSQDLGGEQFF. CDR3 DNA sequence: TGTGCCAGCAGCCAAGATCTCGGGGGTGAGCAGTTCTTC.